This T cell receptor beta chain emerged from a study of cytomegalovirus exposure and HLA in healthy donors. Samples came from healthy bone marrow donors. Germline V gene lookup returns CDR1 GTSNPN and CDR2 SVGIG (reference sequence). CDR3 length: 17 amino acids. V shed 2 bases and J shed 7 bases, with 24 bases lying between them. In the PCR, 60 Vbeta and 13 Jbeta primers were used. The protocol was immunoSEQ multiplex PCR, while the TCRdb copy is restricted to in-frame clones and leaves out a portion. The repertoire holds more than 80,000 clones, with 75% as singletons. Material for sequencing was PBMCs. The receptor was derived from a male donor in good health and CMV-seropositive. The rearrangement links TRBV30 to TRBJ2-1; a possible D gene is TRBD2 (5 bases). CDR3 sequence: CAWSRQPSPGVGNEQFF. Here the CDR3 DNA reads TGTGCCTGGAGTAGGCAACCCTCACCCGGGGTAGGGAATGAGCAGTTCTTC.